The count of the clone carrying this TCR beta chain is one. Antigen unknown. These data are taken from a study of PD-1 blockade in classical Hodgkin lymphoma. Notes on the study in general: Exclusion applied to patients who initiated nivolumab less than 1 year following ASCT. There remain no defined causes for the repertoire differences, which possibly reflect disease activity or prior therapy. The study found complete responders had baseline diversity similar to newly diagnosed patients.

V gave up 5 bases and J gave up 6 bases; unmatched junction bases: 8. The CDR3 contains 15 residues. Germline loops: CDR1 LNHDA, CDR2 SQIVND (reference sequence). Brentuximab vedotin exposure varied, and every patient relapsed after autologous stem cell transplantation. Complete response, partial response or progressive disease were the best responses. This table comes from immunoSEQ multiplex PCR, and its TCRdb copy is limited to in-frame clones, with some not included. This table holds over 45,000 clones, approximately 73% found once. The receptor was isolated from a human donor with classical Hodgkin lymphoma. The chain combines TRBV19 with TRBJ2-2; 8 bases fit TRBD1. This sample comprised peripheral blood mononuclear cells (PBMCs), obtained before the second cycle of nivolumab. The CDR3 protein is CASSPGTGVPGELFF. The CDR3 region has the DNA TGTGCCAGTAGTCCCGGGACAGGTGTTCCCGGGGAGCTGTTTTTT.